This T cell receptor (beta chain) was recovered during a study of T cells expressing NK-cell markers. Whole-study results and caveats: Among CD8+ T cells from more than five donors, dominant NKG2C+ clonotypes accounted for roughly 1.0-7.0%. Whether expanded NKG2C-expressing T cell clones recognize HCMV is unknown.

Germline values: CDR1 SGHNT, CDR2 YYREEE (reference sequence). The CDR3 is 16 residues long. Reanalyzing the 5' RACE reads, TCRdb keeps one entry per CDR3 protein, without DNA. This table lists roughly 160,000 distinct CDR3 sequences. As for this clonotype: Its antigen is as yet unknown.

The origin of this receptor is a man aged 18-70 years in good health. Sample: blood T cells: a sorted CD56 or NKG2C T cell subset, CD4+ or CD8+ T cells, or bulk PBMC T cells (not recorded which). The chain employs TRBV5-4 and TRBJ2-3; the D call from TCRdb, TRBD1, cannot be confirmed without DNA. CDR3 amino acids: CASIPEGQGATDTQYF.